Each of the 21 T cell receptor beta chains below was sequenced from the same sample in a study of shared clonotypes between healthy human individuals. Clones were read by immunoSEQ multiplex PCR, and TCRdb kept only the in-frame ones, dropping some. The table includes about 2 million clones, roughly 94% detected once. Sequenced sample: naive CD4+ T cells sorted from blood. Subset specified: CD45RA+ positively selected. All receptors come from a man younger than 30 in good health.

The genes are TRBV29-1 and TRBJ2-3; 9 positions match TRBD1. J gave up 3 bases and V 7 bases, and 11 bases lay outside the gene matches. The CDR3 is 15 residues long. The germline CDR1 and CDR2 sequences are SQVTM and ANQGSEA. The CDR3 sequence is CSAKPRTGATDTQYF. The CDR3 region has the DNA TGCAGCGCCAAACCCCGGACAGGGGCAACAGATACGCAGTATTTT.

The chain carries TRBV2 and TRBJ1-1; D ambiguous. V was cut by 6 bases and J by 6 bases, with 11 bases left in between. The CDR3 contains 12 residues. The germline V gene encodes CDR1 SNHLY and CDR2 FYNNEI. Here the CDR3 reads CASSIRLSEAFF. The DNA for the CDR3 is TGTGCCAGCAGCATCCGGCTCTCTGAAGCTTTCTTT. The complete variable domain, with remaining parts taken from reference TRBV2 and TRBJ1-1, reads EPEVTQTPSHQVTQMGQEVILRCVPISNHLYFYWYRQILGQKVEFLVSFYNNEISEKSEIFDDQFSVERPDGSNFTLKIRSTKLEDSAMYFCASSIRLSEAFFGQGTRLTVV.

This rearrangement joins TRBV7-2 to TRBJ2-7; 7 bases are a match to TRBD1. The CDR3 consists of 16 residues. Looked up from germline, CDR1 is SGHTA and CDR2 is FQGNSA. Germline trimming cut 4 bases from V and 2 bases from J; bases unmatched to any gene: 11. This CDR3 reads CASSSPRGQQTYEQYF. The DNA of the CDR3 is TGTGCCAGCAGCTCCCCAAGGGGACAGCAAACCTACGAGCAGTACTTC.

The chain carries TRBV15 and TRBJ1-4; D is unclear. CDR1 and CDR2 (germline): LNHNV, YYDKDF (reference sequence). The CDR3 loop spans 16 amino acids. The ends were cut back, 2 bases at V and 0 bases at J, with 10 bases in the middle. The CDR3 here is CATSRRRNPTNEKLFF. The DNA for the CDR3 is TGTGCCACCAGCAGACGCCGGAACCCAACTAATGAAAAACTGTTTTTT.

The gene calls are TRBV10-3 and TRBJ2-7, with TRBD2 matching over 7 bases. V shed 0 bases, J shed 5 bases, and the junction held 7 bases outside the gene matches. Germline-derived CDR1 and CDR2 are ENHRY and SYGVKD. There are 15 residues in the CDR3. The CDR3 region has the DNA TGTGCCATCAGTGAGTCTTCCCGCGGGGGTAACGAGCAGTACTTC. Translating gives CAISESSRGGNEQYF.

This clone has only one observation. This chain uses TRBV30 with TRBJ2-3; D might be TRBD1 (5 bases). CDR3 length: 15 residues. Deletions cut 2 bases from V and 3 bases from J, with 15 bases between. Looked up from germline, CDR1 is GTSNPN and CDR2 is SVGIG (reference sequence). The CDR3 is CAWSTVGYRTDTQYF. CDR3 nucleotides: TGTGCCTGGAGTACAGTCGGGTACAGGACAGATACGCAGTATTTT.

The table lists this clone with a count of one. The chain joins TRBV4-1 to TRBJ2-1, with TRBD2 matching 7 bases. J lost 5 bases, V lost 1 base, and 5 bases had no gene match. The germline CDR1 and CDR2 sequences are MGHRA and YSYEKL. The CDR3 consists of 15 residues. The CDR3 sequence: CASSQGGLSDNEQFF. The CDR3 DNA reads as TGCGCCAGCAGCCAAGGGGGACTATCAGACAATGAGCAGTTCTTC.

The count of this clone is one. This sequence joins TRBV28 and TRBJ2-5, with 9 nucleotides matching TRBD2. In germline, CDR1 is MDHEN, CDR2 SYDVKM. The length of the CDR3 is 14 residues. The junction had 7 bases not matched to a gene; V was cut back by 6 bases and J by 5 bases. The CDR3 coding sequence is TGTGCCAGCAGGGTTAGCGGGGGAGGGGAGACCCAGTACTTC. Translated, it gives CASRVSGGGETQYF.

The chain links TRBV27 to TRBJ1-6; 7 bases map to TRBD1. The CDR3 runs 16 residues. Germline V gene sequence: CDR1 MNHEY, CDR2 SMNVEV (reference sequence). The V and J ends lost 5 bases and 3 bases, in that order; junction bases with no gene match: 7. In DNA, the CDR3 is TGTGCCAGCAGTACAAAGAACAGGGGCTATAATTCACCCCTCCACTTT. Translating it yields CASSTKNRGYNSPLHF.

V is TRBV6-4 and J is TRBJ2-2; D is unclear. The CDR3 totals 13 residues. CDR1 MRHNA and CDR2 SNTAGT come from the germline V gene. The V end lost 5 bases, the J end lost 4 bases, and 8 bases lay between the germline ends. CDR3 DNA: TGTGCCAGCAGTCAAGAGTCCACCGGGGAGCTGTTTTTT. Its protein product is CASSQESTGELFF.

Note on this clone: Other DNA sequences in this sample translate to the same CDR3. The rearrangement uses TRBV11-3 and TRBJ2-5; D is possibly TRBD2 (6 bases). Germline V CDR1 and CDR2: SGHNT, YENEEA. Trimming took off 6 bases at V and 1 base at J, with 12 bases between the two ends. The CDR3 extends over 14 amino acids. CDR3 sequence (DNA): TGTGCCAGCAGTCCCGGGGGAGCCCAAGAGACCCAGTACTTC. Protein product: CASSPGGAQETQYF.

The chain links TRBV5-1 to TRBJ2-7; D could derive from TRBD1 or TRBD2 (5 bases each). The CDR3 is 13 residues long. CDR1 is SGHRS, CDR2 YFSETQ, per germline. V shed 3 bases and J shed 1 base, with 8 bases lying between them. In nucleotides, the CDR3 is TGCGCCAGCAGCTGGGACGCTTCCTACGAGCAGTACTTC. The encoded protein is CASSWDASYEQYF.

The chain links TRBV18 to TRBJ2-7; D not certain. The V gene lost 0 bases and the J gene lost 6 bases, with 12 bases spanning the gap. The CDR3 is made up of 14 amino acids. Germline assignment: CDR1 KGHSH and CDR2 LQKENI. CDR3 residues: CASSPPNNLGEQYF. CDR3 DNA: TGTGCCAGCTCACCACCGAACAACCTAGGCGAGCAGTACTTC.

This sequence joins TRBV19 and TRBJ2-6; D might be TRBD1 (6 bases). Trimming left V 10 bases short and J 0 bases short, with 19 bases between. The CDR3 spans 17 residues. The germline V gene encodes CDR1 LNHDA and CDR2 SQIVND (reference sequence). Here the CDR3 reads CATTRDKLHSGANVLTF. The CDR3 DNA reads TGTGCCACAACCCGGGACAAACTTCACTCTGGGGCCAACGTCCTGACTTTC.

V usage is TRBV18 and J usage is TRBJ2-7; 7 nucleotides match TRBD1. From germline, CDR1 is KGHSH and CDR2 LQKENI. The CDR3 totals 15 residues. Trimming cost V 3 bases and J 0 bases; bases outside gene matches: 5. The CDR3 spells CASSPRGTDSYEQYF. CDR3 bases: TGTGCCAGCTCACCTAGGGGGACAGACTCCTACGAGCAGTACTTC.

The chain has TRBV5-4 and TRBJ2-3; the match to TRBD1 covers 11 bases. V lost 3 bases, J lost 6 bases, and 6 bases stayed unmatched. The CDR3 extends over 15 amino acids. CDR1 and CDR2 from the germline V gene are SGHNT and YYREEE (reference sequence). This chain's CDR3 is CASSYGQGALDTQYF. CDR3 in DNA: TGTGCCAGCAGCTATGGACAGGGGGCTTTGGATACGCAGTATTTT.

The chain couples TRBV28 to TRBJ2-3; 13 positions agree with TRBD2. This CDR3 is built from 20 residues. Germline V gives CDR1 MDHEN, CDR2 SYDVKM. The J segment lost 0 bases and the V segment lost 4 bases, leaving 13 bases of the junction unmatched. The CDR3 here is CASSSRRPGLAGLSTDTQYF. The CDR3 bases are TGTGCCAGCAGTTCCCGACGCCCGGGACTAGCGGGGCTGAGCACAGATACGCAGTATTTT.

This chain's CDR3 is CASSPPAQNYEQYF. The DNA of the CDR3 is TGTGCCAGCTCACCACCGGCACAGAACTACGAGCAGTACTTC. This chain uses TRBV18 with TRBJ2-7, with D uncertain. The CDR3 runs 14 residues. V was shortened by 0 bases and J by 3 bases, with 9 bases between the two germline ends. Germline assignment: CDR1 KGHSH and CDR2 LQKENI. The full variable domain, completed using reference TRBV18 and TRBJ2-7, is NAGVMQNPRHLVRRRGQEARLRCSPMKGHSHVYWYRQLPEEGLKFMVYLQKENIIDESGMPKERFSAEFPKEGPSILRIQQVVRGDSAAYFCASSPPAQNYEQYFGPGTRLTVT.

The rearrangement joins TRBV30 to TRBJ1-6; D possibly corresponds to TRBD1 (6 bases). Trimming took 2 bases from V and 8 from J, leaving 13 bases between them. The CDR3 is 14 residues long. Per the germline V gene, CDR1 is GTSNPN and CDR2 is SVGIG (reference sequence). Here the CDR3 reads CAWSIRGSHSPLHF. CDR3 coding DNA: TGTGCCTGGAGTATCAGGGGATCTCATTCACCCCTCCACTTT.

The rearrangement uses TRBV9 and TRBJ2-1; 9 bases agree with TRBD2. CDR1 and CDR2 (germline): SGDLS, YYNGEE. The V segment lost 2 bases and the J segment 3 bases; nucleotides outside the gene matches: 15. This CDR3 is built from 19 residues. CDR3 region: CASSVGGHRTSEHYNEQFF. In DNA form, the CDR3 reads TGTGCCAGCAGCGTCGGAGGACATAGGACTAGCGAGCACTACAATGAGCAGTTCTTC.

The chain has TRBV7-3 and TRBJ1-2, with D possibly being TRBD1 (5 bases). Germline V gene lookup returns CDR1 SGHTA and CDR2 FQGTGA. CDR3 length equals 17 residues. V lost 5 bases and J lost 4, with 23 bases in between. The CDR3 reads CASSLIWATGEGYGYTF. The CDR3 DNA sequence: TGTGCCAGCAGCCTCATTTGGGCAACAGGCGAGGGCTATGGCTACACCTTC.